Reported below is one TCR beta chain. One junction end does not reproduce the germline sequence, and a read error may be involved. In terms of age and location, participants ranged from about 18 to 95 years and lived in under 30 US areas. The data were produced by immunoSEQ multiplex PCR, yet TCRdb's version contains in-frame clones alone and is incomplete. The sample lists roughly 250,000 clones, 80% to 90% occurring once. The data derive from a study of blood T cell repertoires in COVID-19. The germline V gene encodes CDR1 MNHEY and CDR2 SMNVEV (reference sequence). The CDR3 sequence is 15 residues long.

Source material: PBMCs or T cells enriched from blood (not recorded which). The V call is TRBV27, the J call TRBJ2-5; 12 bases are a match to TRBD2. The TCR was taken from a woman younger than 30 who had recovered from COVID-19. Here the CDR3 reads CASSFTSGGQGTQYF. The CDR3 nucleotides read TGTGCCAGCAGTTTTACTAGCGGGGGGCAAGGGACCCAGTACTTC.